This T cell receptor (beta chain) was identified during a study of T cells in Graves' hyperthyroidism and ophthalmopathy. Germline V gene data show CDR1 as ENHRY and CDR2 as SYGVKD. This CDR3 comprises 16 residues. V lost 1 base, J lost 0 bases, and 6 bases stayed unmatched. From RNA transcripts, TCR beta CDR3 regions were amplified. Initially, a first-round RT-PCR of the TCR CDR3 employed the HTBI primer set. A single record per CDR3 protein comes from TCRdb applying MiXCR to the multiplex PCR reads. This sample has 500,000 to 700,000 distinct CDR3 sequences, with roughly a sixth found just once. This clonotype was found many times. Researchers barred patients who had uncontrolled infection, other autoimmune disease, pregnancy or lactation. The diagnoses drew upon clinical symptoms, serum thyroxine and TRAb, thyroid ultrasound and orbital computed tomography.

This sequence joins TRBV10-3 and TRBJ2-7, with 7 nucleotides matching TRBD1. The TCR was taken from a woman between 18 and 30 years old with Graves' hyperthyroidism. Specimen: blood. The CDR3 sequence: CAISEWTGLTSYEQYF. The CDR3 region has the DNA TGTGCCATCAGTGAGTGGACAGGCCTGACCTCCTACGAGCAGTACTTC.